These 18 T cell receptor beta chains share one sample of origin, sequenced in a study of cytomegalovirus exposure and HLA in healthy donors. PCR was performed using 60 Vbeta and 13 Jbeta primers. The assay was immunoSEQ multiplex PCR, and TCRdb's table has in-frame clones only and misses some. The sample has 180,000 or so clones. Material for sequencing was PBMCs. All receptors come from a boy aged 10-17 years in good health and CMV-seronegative.

The chain links TRBV7-9 to TRBJ2-1; D may be TRBD1 (8 bases). CDR3 size: 15 residues. V lost 3 bases and J 8 bases, leaving 17 bases between the germline ends. Germline V gene data show CDR1 as SEHNR and CDR2 as FQNEAQ (reference sequence). In DNA, the CDR3 is TGTGCCAGCAGCTTGGGAGGGACAGGAGCGGATGAGCAGTTCTTC. Protein: CASSLGGTGADEQFF.

The V gene is TRBV7-3, the J gene TRBJ2-1, with TRBD2 matching 9 bases. CDR1 and CDR2 from the germline V gene are SGHTA and FQGTGA. Losses at the gene ends were 4 bases for V and 2 bases for J; bases not matched to a gene: 15. CDR3 length: 19 amino acids. CDR3 sequence: CASSSFSSGERGAYNEQFF. The CDR3 DNA sequence: TGTGCCAGCAGCTCATTCTCTAGCGGGGAGCGGGGGGCCTACAATGAGCAGTTCTTC.

The chain links TRBV6-4 to TRBJ1-2; 10 bases agree with TRBD1. The J segment lost 6 bases and the V segment lost 4 bases, leaving 11 bases of the junction unmatched. The CDR3 covers 16 residues. Germline CDR1 is MRHNA and CDR2 is SNTAGT. CDR3 loop: CASSVRPGQGIHGYTF. The CDR3 DNA is TGTGCCAGCAGTGTTCGGCCGGGACAGGGGATTCATGGCTACACCTTC.

The V gene is TRBV6-5, the J gene TRBJ1-1, with D perhaps TRBD1 (5 bases). Trimming removed 0 bases from V and 1 base from J, with 9 bases in between. Germline CDR1 MNHEY, CDR2 SVGAGI. The CDR3 runs 15 residues. CDR3 protein: CASSYSGGSNTEAFF. DNA for the CDR3: TGTGCCAGCAGTTACTCGGGGGGTTCGAACACTGAAGCTTTCTTT.

The chain joins TRBV29-1 to TRBJ2-4; the D gene is possibly TRBD2 (5 bases). CDR3 length equals 13 residues. Trimming stripped 6 bases from V and 0 bases from J, with 9 bases between. The germline V gene encodes CDR1 SQVTM and CDR2 ANQGSEA. This CDR3 reads CSVRDLAKNIQYF. The CDR3 DNA sequence: TGCAGCGTACGGGATCTAGCCAAAAACATTCAGTACTTC.

A remark on this clone: The junction departs from germline at one end; a sequencing error may be responsible. The CDR3 loop reads CASSLGLRGNAEAFF. In DNA, the CDR3 is TGTGCCAGCAGCTTAGGATTACGGGGGAACGCTGAAGCTTTCTTT. The V and J genes are TRBV7-9 and TRBJ1-1; possible D gene TRBD1, 5 bases. The germline V gene encodes CDR1 SEHNR and CDR2 FQNEAQ (reference sequence). The length of the CDR3 is 15 residues.

About this clone itself: The same CDR3 can be traced to other DNA sequences in this sample. This chain links TRBV30 with TRBJ2-2; tentatively, D is TRBD2 (6 bases). Germline V CDR1 and CDR2: GTSNPN, SVGIG (reference sequence). With 2 bases removed from V and 5 bases from J, the gap between germline ends came to 15 bases. The CDR3 contains 15 residues. CDR3: CAWSLVRGGTGELFF. CDR3 nucleotides: TGTGCCTGGAGTCTTGTGCGGGGCGGGACCGGGGAGCTGTTTTTT.

The chain recombines TRBV19 with TRBJ1-2, with TRBD1 matching over 11 bases. Germline CDR1 reads LNHDA; CDR2 reads SQIVND (reference sequence). Trimming removed 5 bases from V and 7 bases from J; junction bases left unmatched: 3. The CDR3 spans 13 residues. The CDR3 bases are TGTGCCAGTAGTCCTGGACAGGGGGCTGGCTACACCTTC. Protein: CASSPGQGAGYTF.

V usage is TRBV18 and J usage is TRBJ2-7; a weak D match, TRBD1 (6 bases). This CDR3 comprises 16 residues. Trimming took off 4 bases at V and 2 bases at J, with 18 bases between the two ends. Per germline, CDR1 KGHSH and CDR2 LQKENI. CDR3 nucleotides: TGTGCCAGCTCACAAATAGCTCCGGGACAAACCTACGAGCAGTACTTC. This codes for CASSQIAPGQTYEQYF.

This rearrangement joins TRBV7-7 to TRBJ2-5; 8 bases match TRBD1. The germline CDR1 and CDR2 sequences are SSHAT and FNYEAQ (reference sequence). V trimming: 2 bases; J trimming: 2 bases; junction bases outside the gene matches: 1. The CDR3 contains 14 residues. This chain's CDR3 is CASSLTGGQETQYF. The CDR3 DNA follows: TGTGCCAGCAGCTTAACAGGGGGACAAGAGACCCAGTACTTC. Full variable domain (rest looked up from reference TRBV7-7 and TRBJ2-5): GAGVSQSPRYKVTKRGQDVTLRCDPISSHATLYWYQQALGQGPEFLTYFNYEAQPDKSGLPSDRFSAERPEGSISTLTIQRTEQRDSAMYRCASSLTGGQETQYFGPGTRLLVL.

This chain uses TRBV28 with TRBJ1-6, with TRBD1 identical over 8 bases. V dropped 3 bases and J dropped 9; count of bases not matched to a gene: 7. This CDR3 is built from 15 residues. Germline V gives CDR1 MDHEN, CDR2 SYDVKM. CDR3 protein: CASSLFDRGGSPLHF. The CDR3 bases are TGTGCCAGCAGTTTGTTCGACAGGGGCGGTTCACCCCTCCACTTT.

The chain links TRBV7-2 to TRBJ1-2; 10 positions agree with TRBD1. The CDR3 totals 15 residues. Per germline, CDR1 SGHTA and CDR2 FQGNSA. V trimming: 1 base; J trimming: 2 bases; junction bases outside the gene matches: 1. DNA for the CDR3: TGTGCCAGCAGCTTAGGGGACAGGGGCAACTATGGCTACACCTTC. Translated: CASSLGDRGNYGYTF.

CDR3 protein: CASSVGGTGYEQYF. CDR3 coding DNA: TGTGCCAGCAGCGTAGGGGGGACAGGTTACGAGCAGTACTTC. V and J are TRBV9 and TRBJ2-7; 8 bases are shared with TRBD1. The CDR3 runs to 14 residues. The trim removed 0 bases at V and 4 bases at J, leaving 3 bases unmatched. The V gene's germline CDR1 is SGDLS and CDR2 YYNGEE.

CDR3 in DNA: TGTGCCAGCAGCGCCTCTAGGGGCGGGGGGCCCACCGGGGAGCTGTTTTTT. This codes for CASSASRGGGPTGELFF. This sequence joins TRBV5-4 and TRBJ2-2; 8 bases agree with TRBD2. The junction had 12 bases not matched to a gene; V was cut back by 4 bases and J by 4 bases. This CDR3 is 17 amino acids long. The V gene's germline CDR1 is SGHNT and CDR2 YYREEE (reference sequence).

The chain has TRBV4-2 and TRBJ2-5; TRBD2 matches 10 bases. CDR1 and CDR2 from the germline V gene are LGHNA and YNFKEQ. Losses at the gene ends were 1 base for V and 5 bases for J; bases not matched to a gene: 7. The CDR3 has 16 residues. The CDR3 DNA reads as TGTGCCAGCAGCCAAGGTGGAGCGGGGGGGCCGGAGACCCAGTACTTC. Its translation is CASSQGGAGGPETQYF.

Here the CDR3 reads CASSPQVTGGSPLHF. CDR3 DNA sequence: TGTGCCAGCAGCCCGCAAGTGACAGGGGGTTCACCCCTCCACTTT. The chain links TRBV5-5 to TRBJ1-6; 9 bases match TRBD1. Germline V gene data show CDR1 as SGHKS and CDR2 as YYEKEE (reference sequence). The CDR3 consists of 15 residues. V dropped 4 bases and J dropped 9; count of bases not matched to a gene: 8. Full variable domain (missing parts from reference TRBV5-5 and TRBJ1-6): DAGVTQSPTHLIKTRGQQVTLRCSPISGHKSVSWYQQVLGQGPQFIFQYYEKEERGRGNFPDRFSARQFPNYSSELNVNALLLGDSALYLCASSPQVTGGSPLHFGNGTRLTVT.

The chain joins TRBV19 to TRBJ2-7; 7 positions agree with TRBD1. Trimming at V came to 1 base and at J to 0 bases, leaving 3 bases not matched to a gene. Germline V CDR1 and CDR2: LNHDA, SQIVND (reference sequence). CDR3 length: 15 amino acids. The CDR3 here is CASSIGDSGSYEQYF. In DNA, the CDR3 is TGTGCCAGTAGTATAGGGGACAGTGGCTCCTACGAGCAGTACTTC.

The gene calls are TRBV11-2 and TRBJ2-5; D remains ambiguous. The germline V and J ends were trimmed by 5 bases and 1 base, with 14 bases remaining between them. Germline V gives CDR1 SGHAT, CDR2 FQNNGV. This CDR3 has 15 residues. For the CDR3, the DNA is TGTGCCAGCAGCCCTCCCCGCAGTACCCAAGAGACCCAGTACTTC. Translation gives CASSPPRSTQETQYF.